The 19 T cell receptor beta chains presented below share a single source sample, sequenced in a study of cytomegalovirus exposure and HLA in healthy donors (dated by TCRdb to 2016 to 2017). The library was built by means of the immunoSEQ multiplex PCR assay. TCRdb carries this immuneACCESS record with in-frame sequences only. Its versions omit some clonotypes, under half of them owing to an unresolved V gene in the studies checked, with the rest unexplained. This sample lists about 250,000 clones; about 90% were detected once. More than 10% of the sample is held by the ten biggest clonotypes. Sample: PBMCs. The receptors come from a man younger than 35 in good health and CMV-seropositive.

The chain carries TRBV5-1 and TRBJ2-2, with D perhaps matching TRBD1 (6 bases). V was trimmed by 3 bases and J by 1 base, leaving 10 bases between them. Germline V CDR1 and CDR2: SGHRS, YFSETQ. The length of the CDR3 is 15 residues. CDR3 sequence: CASSYQQGNTGELFF. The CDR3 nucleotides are TGCGCCAGCAGCTACCAACAGGGGAACACCGGGGAGCTGTTTTTT.

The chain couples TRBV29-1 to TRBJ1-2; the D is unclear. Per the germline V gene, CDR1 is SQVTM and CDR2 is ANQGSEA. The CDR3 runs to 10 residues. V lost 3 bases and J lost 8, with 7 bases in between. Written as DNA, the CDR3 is TGCAGCGTTGAGGAGCACGGCTACACCTTC. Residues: CSVEEHGYTF.

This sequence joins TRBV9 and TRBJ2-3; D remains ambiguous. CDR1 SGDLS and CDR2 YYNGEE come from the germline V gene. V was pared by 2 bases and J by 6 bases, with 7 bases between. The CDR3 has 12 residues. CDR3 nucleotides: TGTGCCAGCAGCGTTCATCGGGATACGCAGTATTTT. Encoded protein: CASSVHRDTQYF.

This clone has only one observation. The CDR3 protein is CASRRDRYTEAFF. The CDR3 DNA reads TGTGCCAGCAGACGGGACAGGTACACTGAAGCTTTCTTT. V is TRBV6-5 and J is TRBJ1-1; 8 bases are shared with TRBD1. Germline CDR1 is MNHEY and CDR2 is SVGAGI. With V trimmed by 6 bases and J by 3 bases, 3 bases remained unmatched. This CDR3 region has 13 residues.

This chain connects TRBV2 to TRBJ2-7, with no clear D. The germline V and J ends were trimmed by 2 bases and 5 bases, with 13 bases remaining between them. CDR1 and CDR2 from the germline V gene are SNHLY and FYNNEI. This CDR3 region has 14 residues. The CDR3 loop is CASSELVTINEQYF. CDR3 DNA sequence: TGTGCCAGCAGTGAACTGGTAACTATCAACGAGCAGTACTTC. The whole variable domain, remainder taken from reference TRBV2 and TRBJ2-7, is EPEVTQTPSHQVTQMGQEVILRCVPISNHLYFYWYRQILGQKVEFLVSFYNNEISEKSEIFDDQFSVERPDGSNFTLKIRSTKLEDSAMYFCASSELVTINEQYFGPGTRLTVT.

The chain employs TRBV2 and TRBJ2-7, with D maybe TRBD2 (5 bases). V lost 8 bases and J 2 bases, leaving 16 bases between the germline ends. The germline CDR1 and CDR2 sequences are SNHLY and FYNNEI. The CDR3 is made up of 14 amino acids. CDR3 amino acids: CASRRDYPTYEQYF. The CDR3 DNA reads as TGTGCCAGCCGCCGAGACTACCCTACCTACGAGCAGTACTTC.

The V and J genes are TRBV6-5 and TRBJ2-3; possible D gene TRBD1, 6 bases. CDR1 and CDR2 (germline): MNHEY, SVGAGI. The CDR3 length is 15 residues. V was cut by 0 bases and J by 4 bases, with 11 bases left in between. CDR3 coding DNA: TGTGCCAGCAGTTACTCGGAACAGGGTCCAGATACGCAGTATTTT. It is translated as CASSYSEQGPDTQYF.

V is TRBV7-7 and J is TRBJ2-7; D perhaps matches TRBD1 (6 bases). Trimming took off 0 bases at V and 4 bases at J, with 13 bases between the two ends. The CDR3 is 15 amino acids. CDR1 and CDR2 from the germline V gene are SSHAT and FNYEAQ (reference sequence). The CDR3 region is CASSLAPGHTYEQYF. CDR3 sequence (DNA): TGTGCCAGCAGCTTAGCGCCGGGACACACATACGAGCAGTACTTC.

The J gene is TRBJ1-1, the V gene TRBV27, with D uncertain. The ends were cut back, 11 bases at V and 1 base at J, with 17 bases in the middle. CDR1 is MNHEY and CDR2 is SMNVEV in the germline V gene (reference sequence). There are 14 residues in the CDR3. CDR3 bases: TGTGCCCGACCTGAGGGCAGAAGGAACACTGAAGCTTTCTTT. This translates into CARPEGRRNTEAFF.

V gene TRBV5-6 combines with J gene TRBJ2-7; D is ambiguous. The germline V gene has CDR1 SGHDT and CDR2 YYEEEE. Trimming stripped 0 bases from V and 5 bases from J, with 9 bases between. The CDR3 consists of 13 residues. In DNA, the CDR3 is TGTGCCAGCAGCTTGGTCAATTTCAACGAGCAGTACTTC. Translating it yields CASSLVNFNEQYF.

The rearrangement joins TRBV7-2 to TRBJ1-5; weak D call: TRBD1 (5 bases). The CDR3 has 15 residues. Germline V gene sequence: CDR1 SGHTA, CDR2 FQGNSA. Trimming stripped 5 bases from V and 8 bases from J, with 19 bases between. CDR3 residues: CASSTNGRGLEPQHF. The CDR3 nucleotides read TGTGCCAGCAGCACAAATGGGCGGGGGTTGGAGCCCCAGCATTTT.

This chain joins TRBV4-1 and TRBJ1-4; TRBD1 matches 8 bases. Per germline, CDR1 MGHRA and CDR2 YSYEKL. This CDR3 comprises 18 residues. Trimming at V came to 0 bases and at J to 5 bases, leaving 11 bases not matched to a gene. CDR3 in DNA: TGCGCCAGCAGCCAAGATGACCCCCGGACAGGGAAAAATGAAAAACTGTTTTTT. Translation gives CASSQDDPRTGKNEKLFF.

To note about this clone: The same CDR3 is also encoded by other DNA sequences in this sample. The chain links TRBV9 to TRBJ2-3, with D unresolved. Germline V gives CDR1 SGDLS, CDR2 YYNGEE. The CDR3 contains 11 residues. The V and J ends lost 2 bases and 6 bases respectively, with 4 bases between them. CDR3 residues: CASSVADTQYF. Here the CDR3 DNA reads TGTGCCAGCAGCGTGGCCGATACGCAGTATTTT.

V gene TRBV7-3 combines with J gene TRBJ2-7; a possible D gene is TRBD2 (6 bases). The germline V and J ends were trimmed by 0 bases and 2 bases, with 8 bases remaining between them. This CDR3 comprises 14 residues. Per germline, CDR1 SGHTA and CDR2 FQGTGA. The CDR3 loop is CASSLTSGAYEQYF. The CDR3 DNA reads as TGTGCCAGCAGCTTAACTAGCGGAGCCTACGAGCAGTACTTC.

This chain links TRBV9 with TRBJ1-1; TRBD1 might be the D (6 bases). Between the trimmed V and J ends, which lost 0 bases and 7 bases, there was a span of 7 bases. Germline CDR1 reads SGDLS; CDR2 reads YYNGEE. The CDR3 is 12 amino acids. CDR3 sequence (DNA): TGTGCCAGCAGCGTAGGCAGGGGTGAAGCTTTCTTT. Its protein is CASSVGRGEAFF. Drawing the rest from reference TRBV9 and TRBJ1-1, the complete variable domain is DSGVTQTPKHLITATGQRVTLRCSPRSGDLSVYWYQQSLDQGLQFLIQYYNGEERAKGNILERFSAQQFPDLHSELNLSSLELGDSALYFCASSVGRGEAFFGQGTRLTVV.

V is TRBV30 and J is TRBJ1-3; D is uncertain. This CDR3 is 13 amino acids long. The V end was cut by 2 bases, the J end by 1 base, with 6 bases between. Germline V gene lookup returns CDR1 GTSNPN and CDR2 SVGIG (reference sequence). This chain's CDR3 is CAWSTESGNTIYF. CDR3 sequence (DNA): TGTGCCTGGAGTACGGAATCTGGAAACACCATATATTTT.

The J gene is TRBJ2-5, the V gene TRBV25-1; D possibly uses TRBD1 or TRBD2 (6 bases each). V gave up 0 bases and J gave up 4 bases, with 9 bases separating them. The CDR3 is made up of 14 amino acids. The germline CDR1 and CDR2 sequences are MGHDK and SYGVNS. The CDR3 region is CASSEYGGGETQYF. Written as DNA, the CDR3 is TGTGCCAGCAGTGAATACGGAGGGGGAGAGACCCAGTACTTC.

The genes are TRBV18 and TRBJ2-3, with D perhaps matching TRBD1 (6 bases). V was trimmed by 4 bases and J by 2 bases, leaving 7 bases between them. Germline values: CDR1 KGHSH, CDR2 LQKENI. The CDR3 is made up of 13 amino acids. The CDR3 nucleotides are TGTGCCAGCTCACGGGACAACACAGATACGCAGTATTTT. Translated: CASSRDNTDTQYF.

The CDR3 DNA reads as TGTGCCAGCAGCCACAGCGGGAGCGATTTGACCGGGGAGCTGTTTTTT. Its protein product is CASSHSGSDLTGELFF. This chain links TRBV5-8 with TRBJ2-2; 8 bases map to TRBD2. The CDR3 sequence is 16 residues long. Germline V gene lookup returns CDR1 SGHTS and CDR2 YDEGEE. V shed 4 bases and J 5 bases; nucleotides not matched to a gene: 10.